The next 28 T cell receptor beta chains were all read from a single sample in a study of response to subunit inactivated influenza vaccine (dated by TCRdb to 2016 to 2018). The library was generated by RT-PCR. This sample was sequenced with an Illumina HiSeq 2500. TCRdb trimmed the raw reads at Q25, called clones with MiXCR and kept productive beta chains. CDR3 protein duplicates are merged, each entry listing the most common genes and DNA. Within this sample are 200,000 to 300,000 distinct CDR3 sequences, with approximately 12% of them counted one time only. Jointly, the top ten make up roughly 7.7% of the sample. This specimen consisted of non-naive T cells sorted from PBMCs, obtained less than 15 days before vaccination. The cell subset or site label corresponds to: memory T cell fraction. All receptors come from a man aged 50 or older who received an inactivated influenza vaccine. Donor details come from another sample of the same person, matched by shared clones.

This clonotype was picked up many times. This chain uses TRBV12-3 or TRBV12-4 with TRBJ1-1; no reliable D call. V shed 2 bases and J shed 4 bases, with 23 bases lying between them. The CDR3 is made up of 18 amino acids. CDR3 bases: TGTGCCAGCAGTTTATTCTGGGTGTTTTCCGCGGGGAGCACTGAAGCTTTCTTT. It is translated as CASSLFWVFSAGSTEAFF.

This clonotype was observed at least ten times. V is TRBV12-3 or TRBV12-4 and J is TRBJ2-1, with TRBD2 identical over 14 bases. V trimming: 3 bases; J trimming: 9 bases; junction bases outside the gene matches: 7. The CDR3 spans 16 residues. DNA for the CDR3: TGTGCCAGCAGTTTCGCCGGGACTAGCGGGAGCCCTGAGCAGTTCTTC. Its translation is CASSFAGTSGSPEQFF.

This chain uses TRBV5-1 with TRBJ2-3, with 12 bases matching TRBD2. Trimming cost V 0 bases and J 2 bases; bases outside gene matches: 1. The CDR3 spans 16 residues. Germline lookup yields CDR1 SGHRS and CDR2 YFSETQ. CDR3 DNA: TGCGCCAGCAGCTTGGGACTAGCGGGGGACACAGATACGCAGTATTTT. It codes for CASSLGLAGDTDTQYF.

This clonotype was seen a few times. The chain links TRBV19 to TRBJ1-1, with D possibly being TRBD1 (5 bases). CDR3 length: 11 residues. Germline-derived CDR1 and CDR2 are LNHDA and SQIVND (reference sequence). Trimming shortened V by 10 bases and J by 5 bases, and 11 bases separated the two germline ends. CDR3 residues: CATRVGTEAFF. The CDR3 DNA is TGTGCCACCAGGGTTGGAACTGAAGCTTTCTTT.

This chain connects TRBV5-5 to TRBJ1-3; the D gene is possibly TRBD1 (5 bases). Trimming left V 0 bases short and J 0 bases short, with 16 bases between. CDR1 SGHKS and CDR2 YYEKEE come from the germline V gene (reference sequence). CDR3 length: 18 residues. The CDR3 DNA sequence: TGTGCCAGCAGCTTGGAAGTCGCAGGGTATGGCTCTGGAAACACCATATATTTT. Translating it yields CASSLEVAGYGSGNTIYF.

V gene TRBV4-1 combines with J gene TRBJ2-1, with D possibly being TRBD2 (5 bases). This CDR3 comprises 15 residues. Germline V CDR1 and CDR2: MGHRA, YSYEKL. Trimming removed 8 bases at V and 10 bases at J, with 24 bases between. In nucleotides, the CDR3 is TGCGCCAGCGGATCATACTTCCCGAGCGGACGAGAGCAGTTCTTC. Translated: CASGSYFPSGREQFF.

The J gene is TRBJ2-7, the V gene TRBV28, with D possibly being TRBD1 (5 bases). Trimming stripped 5 bases from V and 3 bases from J, with 11 bases between. Germline loops: CDR1 MDHEN, CDR2 SYDVKM. This CDR3 is built from 13 residues. CDR3 in DNA: TGTGCCAGCAGTGCAGGGTTCGGCTACGAGCAGTACTTC. Protein product: CASSAGFGYEQYF.

The chain combines TRBV7-8 with TRBJ2-2; D gene unclear. The CDR3 spans 18 residues. V shed 0 bases and J shed 0 bases, with 14 bases lying between them. Germline V gene lookup returns CDR1 SGHVS and CDR2 FQNEAQ. The CDR3 DNA reads TGTGCCAGCAGCTTAGCAGGTTTGAGTAGAACGAACACCGGGGAGCTGTTTTTT. Translation gives CASSLAGLSRTNTGELFF.

As to this clonotype: A much larger clone is a single base away; this may be a read error. The rearrangement uses TRBV7-9 and TRBJ2-6; TRBD2 matches 7 bases. The CDR3 consists of 17 residues. Looked up from germline, CDR1 is SEHNR and CDR2 is FQNEAQ (reference sequence). With 5 bases clipped from V and 4 bases from J, the junction kept 11 bases outside the gene matches. CDR3 nucleotide sequence: TGTGCCAGCAGCCCCTGGACTAGGGGCTCGGGGGCCAACGTCCTGACTTTC. It encodes CASSPWTRGSGANVLTF.

This clonotype was detected a few times. The V and J genes are TRBV4-2 and TRBJ2-5; D might be TRBD2 (5 bases). V lost 0 bases and J lost 4, with 15 bases in between. The CDR3 is 16 amino acids. Germline CDR1 reads LGHNA; CDR2 reads YNFKEQ. CDR3 protein: CASSQDLTGSRETQYF. The CDR3 region has the DNA TGTGCCAGCAGCCAAGATCTTACGGGGTCTCGAGAGACCCAGTACTTC.

There are a few counts of this clonotype. V usage is TRBV10-3 and J usage is TRBJ1-1, with TRBD1 as a possible D gene (6 bases). Trimming left V 6 bases short and J 0 bases short, with 14 bases between. Germline V CDR1 and CDR2: ENHRY, SYGVKD. This CDR3 spans 15 amino acids. CDR3 DNA sequence: TGTGCCATCAGGGAAACAACAGGGATGAACACTGAAGCTTTCTTT. Translation gives CAIRETTGMNTEAFF.

A few counts support this clonotype. The chain recombines TRBV6-5 with TRBJ2-7, with unresolved D. The CDR3 runs 11 residues. V dropped 10 bases and J dropped 4 bases, with 11 bases sitting between them. CDR1 MNHEY and CDR2 SVGAGI come from the germline V gene. The CDR3 here is CATFDLYEQYF. As DNA, the CDR3 is TGTGCCACCTTTGATTTATACGAGCAGTACTTC.

This clonotype came up many times. V and J are TRBV28 and TRBJ1-6; a possible D gene is TRBD1 (5 bases). The germline V and J ends were trimmed by 5 bases and 5 bases, with 10 bases remaining between them. The germline V gene encodes CDR1 MDHEN and CDR2 SYDVKM. CDR3 length: 14 residues. CDR3 region: CASSLGDDNSPLHF. The CDR3 region has the DNA TGTGCCAGCAGTCTAGGGGACGATAATTCACCCCTCCACTTT.

This clonotype appeared many times. This chain connects TRBV9 to TRBJ2-7; tentative D call: TRBD2 (6 bases). V dropped 4 bases and J dropped 6 bases, with 17 bases sitting between them. Germline V CDR1 and CDR2: SGDLS, YYNGEE. This CDR3 has 14 amino acids. CDR3 sequence (DNA): TGTGCCAGCAGCTCCGGACTATTAGGGCTCGAGCAGTACTTC. Its translation: CASSSGLLGLEQYF.

In this sample, this clonotype turned up many times. The rearrangement uses TRBV2 and TRBJ2-4, with 8 bases matching TRBD1. The J segment lost 6 bases and the V segment lost 4 bases, leaving 5 bases of the junction unmatched. The CDR3 has 14 amino acids. The germline V gene has CDR1 SNHLY and CDR2 FYNNEI. The CDR3 reads CASSGQGKGNIQYF. The DNA for the CDR3 is TGTGCCAGCAGTGGACAGGGGAAGGGAAACATTCAGTACTTC.

The J gene is TRBJ2-7, the V gene TRBV3-1; 8 bases match TRBD2. CDR1 LGHDT and CDR2 YNNKEL come from the germline V gene (reference sequence). Unmatched junction bases numbered 16, after V lost 4 bases and J lost 5 bases. The CDR3 contains 17 residues. The CDR3 DNA reads as TGTGCCAGCAGCCTTTCCGGGACTAGATCTGGGTCCCACGAGCAGTACTTC. Translated: CASSLSGTRSGSHEQYF.

This clonotype was seen a handful of times. The V call is TRBV7-2, the J call TRBJ2-6; D is uncertain. This CDR3 has 14 residues. CDR1 and CDR2 (germline): SGHTA, FQGNSA. Deletions cut 5 bases from V and 0 bases from J, with 5 bases between. CDR3 bases: TGTGCCAGCAGCCTCAACTCTGGGGCCAACGTCCTGACTTTC. The encoded protein is CASSLNSGANVLTF.

This clonotype came up a few times. The gene calls are TRBV28 and TRBJ2-7; the match to TRBD1 covers 7 bases. Trimming at V came to 7 bases and at J to 2 bases, leaving 11 bases not matched to a gene. Per the germline V gene, CDR1 is MDHEN and CDR2 is SYDVKM. The CDR3 is made up of 15 amino acids. The CDR3 DNA reads as TGTGCCAGCAACCCCCAGGACAGGAGGACCTACGAGCAGTACTTC. Translated: CASNPQDRRTYEQYF.

The chain recombines TRBV30 with TRBJ2-3; TRBD1 agrees at 7 bases. Germline CDR1 reads GTSNPN; CDR2 reads SVGIG (reference sequence). V trimming: 4 bases; J trimming: 3 bases; junction bases outside the gene matches: 7. The CDR3 has 14 residues. The CDR3 coding sequence is TGTGCCTGGACTCAGGGGGAGATGACAGATACGCAGTATTTT. Protein: CAWTQGEMTDTQYF.

This clonotype was picked up a small number of times. The DNA of the CDR3 is TGTGCCAGCAGTTCCCCCGGCGGCGGGGACAGCACAGATACGCAGTATTTT. Amino acid sequence: CASSSPGGGDSTDTQYF. The chain joins TRBV28 to TRBJ2-3; D is perhaps TRBD2 (6 bases). Between the trimmed V and J ends, which lost 4 bases and 0 bases, there was a span of 17 bases. The V gene's germline CDR1 is MDHEN and CDR2 SYDVKM. There are 17 residues in the CDR3.

On this clonotype itself: One end of the junction varies from germline; a read error may be responsible. V is TRBV4-2 and J is TRBJ2-1; D is undetermined. The CDR3 spans 15 residues. The germline gives CDR1 LGHNA, CDR2 YNFKEQ. CDR3 in amino acids: CASSQDPGPSNEQSF. The CDR3 DNA is TGTGCCAGCAGCCAAGATCCTGGGCCTTCCAATGAGCAGTCCTTC.

This chain links TRBV20-1 with TRBJ2-5; 9 nucleotides line up with TRBD2. V dropped 1 base and J dropped 6; count of bases not matched to a gene: 15. Germline loops: CDR1 DFQATT, CDR2 SNEGSKA (reference sequence). The length of the CDR3 is 17 residues. The CDR3: CSARGRAGGTGRQTQYF. Here the CDR3 DNA reads TGCAGTGCTAGAGGGCGAGCGGGGGGCACCGGTCGACAGACCCAGTACTTC.

The table lists this clonotype with a few counts. The chain recombines TRBV20-1 with TRBJ1-4, with TRBD1 as a possible D gene (6 bases). The CDR3 is 18 amino acids. The germline V gene encodes CDR1 DFQATT and CDR2 SNEGSKA (reference sequence). V was cut by 2 bases and J by 1 base, with 20 bases left in between. The CDR3 is CSARYIPQGTGTNEKLFF. The CDR3 DNA reads as TGCAGTGCTAGATATATTCCGCAGGGGACCGGAACTAATGAAAAACTGTTTTTT.

The rearrangement links TRBV27 to TRBJ1-6; possible D gene TRBD1, 5 bases. Between the trimmed V and J ends, which lost 1 base and 5 bases, there was a span of 12 bases. Germline V CDR1 and CDR2: MNHEY, SMNVEV (reference sequence). The CDR3 sequence is 16 residues long. The CDR3 is CASSLYRGSHNSPLHF. For the CDR3, the DNA is TGTGCCAGCAGTTTATACCGGGGGAGTCATAATTCACCCCTCCACTTT.

The chain uses TRBV9 and TRBJ2-1; D perhaps matches TRBD2 (6 bases). The germline gives CDR1 SGDLS, CDR2 YYNGEE. The CDR3 has 17 amino acids. V gave up 0 bases and J gave up 2 bases, with 15 bases separating them. CDR3 protein: CASSVGDSLLTYNEQFF. In nucleotides, the CDR3 is TGTGCCAGCAGCGTAGGGGACTCTCTTTTAACCTACAATGAGCAGTTCTTC.

This clonotype turned up a few times. The gene calls are TRBV27 and TRBJ2-7; 7 positions agree with TRBD1. Germline V gene sequence: CDR1 MNHEY, CDR2 SMNVEV (reference sequence). V was pared by 2 bases and J by 1 base, with 8 bases of the junction left unmatched. The CDR3 is made up of 16 amino acids. For the CDR3, the DNA is TGTGCCAGCAGTTTACTTCCAGGGGGAAATTCCTACGAGCAGTACTTC. This translates into CASSLLPGGNSYEQYF.

The chain joins TRBV4-1 to TRBJ1-5, with 7 bases that match TRBD1. The CDR3 contains 15 residues. Germline V lookup: CDR1 MGHRA, CDR2 YSYEKL. V lost 1 base to trimming and J lost 1 base; unmatched junction nucleotides: 1. The CDR3 DNA reads TGCGCCAGCAGCCAAGGGGGACAGAGCAATCAGCCCCAGCATTTT. This translates into CASSQGGQSNQPQHF.

This clonotype has only a few counts. J is TRBJ2-7 and V is TRBV4-3, with D perhaps TRBD1 (6 bases). Germline-derived CDR1 and CDR2 are LGHNA and YSLEER. The CDR3 length is 15 residues. V dropped 1 base and J dropped 2 bases, with 12 bases sitting between them. CDR3 DNA sequence: TGCGCCAGCAGCCAAGCCTCCAGGGGTACCTACGAGCAGTACTTC. It specifies CASSQASRGTYEQYF.